The 30 T cell receptor beta chains presented below share a single source sample, sequenced in a study of blood T cell repertoires in COVID-19. Profiled with immunoSEQ multiplex PCR; TCRdb holds only in-frame clones, not every one. There are approximately 240,000 clones in the sample; roughly 88% occur only once, and 2% to 2.5% lies in the top ten. Source material: peripheral blood. These receptors were taken from a middle-aged woman who had recovered from COVID-19.

The chain joins TRBV19 to TRBJ2-3; a weak D match, TRBD2 (6 bases). Between the trimmed V and J ends, which lost 4 bases and 4 bases, there was a span of 18 bases. Germline CDR1 is LNHDA and CDR2 is SQIVND (reference sequence). This CDR3 has 16 amino acids. CDR3 DNA: TGTGCCAGTAGTACCTCCGGGACTGCCGTCGCAGATACGCAGTATTTT. As protein: CASSTSGTAVADTQYF.

The chain combines TRBV28 with TRBJ2-7, with D perhaps TRBD1 (6 bases). The CDR3 loop spans 14 amino acids. Germline V gene sequence: CDR1 MDHEN, CDR2 SYDVKM. V lost 5 bases and J 5 bases, leaving 16 bases between the germline ends. The CDR3, as DNA: TGTGCCAGCAGTAAATACAGGGTTCTCAACGAGCAGTACTTC. Amino acids: CASSKYRVLNEQYF.

The V gene is TRBV19, the J gene TRBJ1-6; 7 bases fit TRBD1. The CDR3 totals 16 residues. Germline V gives CDR1 LNHDA, CDR2 SQIVND (reference sequence). Losses at the gene ends were 3 bases for V and 9 bases for J; bases not matched to a gene: 11. CDR3 nucleotides: TGTGCCAGTAGTATCCCCCGAGGGACAGCGCCTTCACCCCTCCACTTT. It is translated as CASSIPRGTAPSPLHF.

As regards this clone: This same CDR3 is encoded by further DNA sequences in the sample. The J gene is TRBJ2-7, the V gene TRBV6-5, with 7 bases lining up with TRBD1. Germline-derived CDR1 and CDR2 are MNHEY and SVGAGI. Trimming removed 0 bases from V and 4 bases from J; junction bases left unmatched: 3. The CDR3 extends over 14 amino acids. CDR3 loop: CASSYSGTAYEQYF. The CDR3 nucleotides read TGTGCCAGCAGTTACTCAGGGACAGCTTACGAGCAGTACTTC.

In its sample, this clone was seen many times. J is TRBJ1-5 and V is TRBV7-8, with D unclear. The V gene lost 2 bases and the J gene lost 0 bases, with 8 bases spanning the gap. The CDR3 has 15 amino acids. Germline V gene lookup returns CDR1 SGHVS and CDR2 FQNEAQ. The CDR3 coding sequence is TGTGCCAGCAGCTTATGGCTCGATAGCAATCAGCCCCAGCATTTT. Its translation is CASSLWLDSNQPQHF. The whole variable domain, filled in from reference TRBV7-8 and TRBJ1-5, reads GAGVSQSPRYKVAKRGQDVALRCDPISGHVSLFWYQQALGQGPEFLTYFQNEAQLDKSGLPSDRFFAERPEGSVSTLKIQRTQQEDSAVYLCASSLWLDSNQPQHFGDGTRLSIL.

This chain uses TRBV5-1 with TRBJ2-6, with no clear D. The CDR3 length is 15 residues. With 0 bases removed from V and 2 bases from J, the gap between germline ends came to 6 bases. CDR1 SGHRS and CDR2 YFSETQ come from the germline V gene. CDR3 sequence reads: CASSLAQAGANVLTF. CDR3 coding DNA: TGCGCCAGCAGCTTGGCTCAGGCTGGGGCCAACGTCCTGACTTTC.

This clone was seen many times. The genes are TRBV28 and TRBJ2-1; D unclear. V was pared by 5 bases and J by 6 bases, with 17 bases between. Looked up from germline, CDR1 is MDHEN and CDR2 is SYDVKM. This CDR3 spans 15 amino acids. Here the CDR3 reads CASSPPRFDPNEQFF. The CDR3 DNA reads as TGTGCCAGCAGTCCGCCCCGGTTTGATCCCAATGAGCAGTTCTTC.

The V and J genes are TRBV18 and TRBJ2-3; the match to TRBD2 covers 11 bases. V was clipped by 1 base and J by 0 bases; unmatched bases: 3. Germline CDR1 is KGHSH and CDR2 is LQKENI. The CDR3 spans 17 residues. CDR3 nucleotide sequence: TGTGCCAGCTCACCACTCCGGACTAGCGGGAGCACAGATACGCAGTATTTT. Translation gives CASSPLRTSGSTDTQYF.

The chain recombines TRBV4-2 with TRBJ1-6; 8 bases match TRBD1. The germline CDR1 and CDR2 sequences are LGHNA and YNFKEQ. V shed 1 base and J 8 bases; nucleotides not matched to a gene: 4. This CDR3 contains 15 residues. The CDR3 protein is CASSQVTGGDSPLHF. Written as DNA, the CDR3 is TGTGCCAGCAGCCAAGTTACAGGGGGGGATTCACCCCTCCACTTT.

The chain carries TRBV19 and TRBJ1-2, with TRBD1 matching 11 bases. V trimming: 4 bases; J trimming: 4 bases; junction bases outside the gene matches: 5. Looked up from germline, CDR1 is LNHDA and CDR2 is SQIVND (reference sequence). The CDR3 covers 15 residues. CDR3 nucleotide sequence: TGTGCCAGTAGTAGCCGGACAGGGGGCAGCTATGGCTACACCTTC. Translated, it gives CASSSRTGGSYGYTF.

This chain joins TRBV11-3 and TRBJ2-1, with 8 bases lining up with TRBD2. V lost 1 base and J lost 6; bases outside the gene matches: 5. The CDR3 runs 15 residues. Germline V CDR1 and CDR2: SGHNT, YENEEA. The CDR3 nucleotides read TGTGCCAGCAGCTTAGCCCGAGCGGGAGTCAATGAGCAGTTCTTC. Its protein product is CASSLARAGVNEQFF.

The V call is TRBV7-2, the J call TRBJ2-3; TRBD2 agrees at 9 bases. Germline V lookup: CDR1 SGHTA, CDR2 FQGNSA. With V trimmed by 5 bases and J by 2 bases, 5 bases remained unmatched. CDR3 length: 15 amino acids. CDR3 sequence reads: CASSPRLADTDTQYF. Here the CDR3 DNA reads TGTGCCAGCAGCCCCCGACTAGCGGACACAGATACGCAGTATTTT.

The chain links TRBV2 to TRBJ1-5; 8 bases fit TRBD1. Germline values: CDR1 SNHLY, CDR2 FYNNEI. V dropped 8 bases and J dropped 7; count of bases not matched to a gene: 7. The CDR3 contains 13 residues. The CDR3 protein is CASHRDRRQPQHF. The DNA of the CDR3 is TGTGCCAGCCATCGGGACAGGAGACAGCCCCAGCATTTT.

This clone was recorded once. The chain couples TRBV7-2 to TRBJ2-7, with 7 bases fitting TRBD1. Unmatched junction bases numbered 10, after V lost 5 bases and J lost 0 bases. Germline V gene sequence: CDR1 SGHTA, CDR2 FQGNSA. CDR3 size: 16 residues. The CDR3 loop reads CASSTTGTVSSYEQYF. DNA of the CDR3: TGTGCCAGCAGCACTACCGGGACAGTGAGCTCCTACGAGCAGTACTTC.

This chain uses TRBV7-2 with TRBJ2-1; no reliable D call. Per the germline V gene, CDR1 is SGHTA and CDR2 is FQGNSA. V dropped 1 base and J dropped 0 bases, with 13 bases sitting between them. This CDR3 is built from 17 residues. The CDR3 DNA follows: TGTGCCAGCAGCTTAGGGCCGAGAAGGAGCTCCTACAATGAGCAGTTCTTC. Its protein product is CASSLGPRRSSYNEQFF. Full variable domain (rest looked up from reference TRBV7-2 and TRBJ2-1): GAGVSQSPSNKVTEKGKDVELRCDPISGHTALYWYRQSLGQGLEFLIYFQGNSAPDKSGLPSDRFSAERTGGSVSTLTIQRTQQEDSAVYLCASSLGPRRSSYNEQFFGPGTRLTVL.

The count of this clone is one. V is TRBV4-3 and J is TRBJ1-2; possibly TRBD1 for D (5 bases). The V and J ends lost 0 bases and 4 bases respectively, with 15 bases between them. The CDR3 loop spans 16 amino acids. Per the germline V gene, CDR1 is LGHNA and CDR2 is YSLEER. The CDR3 sequence: CASSQDVPGVGYGYTF. The CDR3 bases are TGCGCCAGCAGCCAAGATGTTCCGGGGGTTGGCTATGGCTACACCTTC.

The chain joins TRBV4-1 to TRBJ2-7; 10 positions match TRBD2. The CDR3 spans 14 residues. Losses at the gene ends were 0 bases for V and 7 bases for J; bases not matched to a gene: 3. Germline V gives CDR1 MGHRA, CDR2 YSYEKL. The CDR3 DNA follows: TGCGCCAGCAGCCAAGATCCAGCGGGGGGGGAGCAGTACTTC. As protein: CASSQDPAGGEQYF.

This chain links TRBV6-5 with TRBJ2-7; TRBD1 matches 9 bases. J gave up 0 bases and V 2 bases, and 5 bases lay outside the gene matches. In germline, CDR1 is MNHEY, CDR2 SVGAGI. The CDR3 extends over 16 amino acids. In DNA, the CDR3 is TGTGCCAGCAGTTACCGAGGGACAGGGAGCTCCTACGAGCAGTACTTC. Amino acids: CASSYRGTGSSYEQYF.

This chain joins TRBV6-2 or TRBV6-3 and TRBJ1-4; no definite D call. The length of the CDR3 is 15 residues. Germline CDR1 MNHEY, CDR2 SVGEGT. The germline V and J ends were trimmed by 0 bases and 5 bases, with 10 bases remaining between them. This CDR3 is CASSYSNTGNEKLFF. As DNA, the CDR3 is TGTGCCAGCAGTTACTCCAACACGGGGAATGAAAAACTGTTTTTT.

The genes are TRBV5-1 and TRBJ2-5; perhaps TRBD2 as D (5 bases). Germline V gene lookup returns CDR1 SGHRS and CDR2 YFSETQ. The length of the CDR3 is 16 residues. V was shortened by 0 bases and J by 5 bases, with 17 bases between the two germline ends. The CDR3 region has the DNA TGCGCCAGCAGCTTGGCCGAGGGTTTTGACGCTGAGACCCAGTACTTC. Translating it yields CASSLAEGFDAETQYF.

The CDR3: CASSFRDRGAGEQFF. The DNA of the CDR3 is TGTGCCAGTAGTTTCCGGGACAGGGGGGCCGGTGAGCAGTTCTTC. V usage is TRBV19 and J usage is TRBJ2-1, with TRBD1 matching 11 bases. Germline V gene data show CDR1 as LNHDA and CDR2 as SQIVND (reference sequence). The CDR3 is 15 residues long. V shed 5 bases, J shed 9 bases, and the junction held 9 bases outside the gene matches.

The rearrangement uses TRBV7-2 and TRBJ2-5; 7 bases map to TRBD2. Germline loops: CDR1 SGHTA, CDR2 FQGNSA. The trim removed 1 base at V and 6 bases at J, leaving 11 bases unmatched. The CDR3 covers 16 residues. CDR3 bases: TGTGCCAGCAGCTTAGAAGAGGGAGGGCCTCGTAAGACCCAGTACTTC. It translates to CASSLEEGGPRKTQYF.

The chain couples TRBV6-5 to TRBJ2-7; 7 bases align to TRBD1. Trimming removed 6 bases from V and 1 base from J; junction bases left unmatched: 9. The CDR3 is 15 residues long. The germline V gene has CDR1 MNHEY and CDR2 SVGAGI. CDR3: CASRPKPTGSYEQYF. The DNA of the CDR3 is TGTGCCAGCAGACCGAAACCGACAGGGTCCTACGAGCAGTACTTC.

The V call is TRBV5-5, the J call TRBJ1-2, with TRBD1 matching over 7 bases. Germline V gene lookup returns CDR1 SGHKS and CDR2 YYEKEE (reference sequence). With 4 bases clipped from V and 2 bases from J, the junction kept 8 bases outside the gene matches. This CDR3 contains 15 residues. CDR3 DNA: TGTGCCAGCAGCGGAAGACAGGGTGCCAACTATGGCTACACCTTC. It translates to CASSGRQGANYGYTF.

The J gene is TRBJ1-3, the V gene TRBV18; D ambiguous. Between the trimmed V and J ends, which lost 0 bases and 5 bases, there was a span of 8 bases. The CDR3 length is 14 residues. Germline V lookup: CDR1 KGHSH, CDR2 LQKENI. In nucleotides, the CDR3 is TGTGCCAGCTCACCACCGTTGAGGAGAAACACCATATATTTT. Encoded protein: CASSPPLRRNTIYF. Together with reference TRBV18 and TRBJ1-3, the CDR3 gives the full variable domain: NAGVMQNPRHLVRRRGQEARLRCSPMKGHSHVYWYRQLPEEGLKFMVYLQKENIIDESGMPKERFSAEFPKEGPSILRIQQVVRGDSAAYFCASSPPLRRNTIYFGEGSWLTVV.

This sequence joins TRBV19 and TRBJ1-3; D unclear. Germline V gene lookup returns CDR1 LNHDA and CDR2 SQIVND (reference sequence). This CDR3 comprises 17 residues. V lost 1 base and J lost 2, with 15 bases in between. The CDR3 here is CASSIGSANGPGNTIYF. DNA for the CDR3: TGTGCCAGTAGTATAGGGTCGGCTAATGGGCCTGGAAACACCATATATTTT.

This chain links TRBV19 with TRBJ2-2, with 12 nucleotides matching TRBD2. The CDR3 consists of 16 residues. The V gene's germline CDR1 is LNHDA and CDR2 SQIVND (reference sequence). V shed 3 bases, J shed 6 bases, and the junction held 5 bases outside the gene matches. CDR3 region: CASSMPGLAGPGELFF. In DNA form, the CDR3 reads TGTGCCAGTAGTATGCCCGGACTAGCGGGGCCCGGGGAGCTGTTTTTT.

The chain recombines TRBV19 with TRBJ1-3; D is uncertain. With 7 bases removed from V and 0 bases from J, the gap between germline ends came to 13 bases. This CDR3 has 15 amino acids. Germline CDR1 reads LNHDA; CDR2 reads SQIVND (reference sequence). CDR3 coding DNA: TGTGCCAGTACCCCACTGAGGCTCTCTGGAAACACCATATATTTT. This encodes CASTPLRLSGNTIYF.

V and J are TRBV7-9 and TRBJ2-7; unclear D gene. The ends were cut back, 5 bases at V and 10 bases at J, with 18 bases in the middle. Germline assignment: CDR1 SEHNR and CDR2 FQNEAQ (reference sequence). This CDR3 spans 13 amino acids. Written as DNA, the CDR3 is TGTGCCAGCAGCCGACCCCCTAGGTCCCGACAGTACTTC. It yields the protein CASSRPPRSRQYF.

This chain connects TRBV6-1 to TRBJ1-2; the match to TRBD1 covers 8 bases. This CDR3 has 14 residues. The ends lost 1 base at V and 4 bases at J; junction bases unmatched: 2. Germline V gives CDR1 MNHNS, CDR2 SASEGT. The DNA of the CDR3 is TGTGCCAGCAGTGAAGGGACAGGGTCCTATGGCTACACCTTC. This gives the protein CASSEGTGSYGYTF.